The entry that follows covers one T cell receptor (beta chain) sequence. The source of the sample is a study of blood T cell repertoires in COVID-19. The overall study: T cells, B-cell-depleted T cells, or PBMCs supplied cDNA or gDNA.

Authors' processing steps: How many nucleated cells were present was estimated from reference gene primer amplification. Assay: immunoSEQ multiplex PCR; the TCRdb copy retains only in-frame clones and omits some. From that table come the V and J calls and clone size; the DNA was used to work out D and trimming. This table holds more than 300,000 clones, roughly 90% found once. Germline CDR1 SQVTM, CDR2 ANQGSEA. The CDR3 totals 17 residues. The V and J ends lost 2 bases and 2 bases, in that order; junction bases with no gene match: 11. Categorization into cohorts depended on clinical history that participants reported. Exposed study participants had met a COVID-19 case within 2 weeks before entry.

The V and J genes are TRBV29-1 and TRBJ2-1, with 8 bases that match TRBD1. The sequencing input was PBMCs or T cells enriched from blood (not recorded which). This TCR came from a woman between 40 and 50 years old who had been exposed to COVID-19. The CDR3 protein is CSVERGAGQGAYNEQFF. Written as DNA, the CDR3 is TGCAGCGTTGAACGCGGGGCCGGACAGGGCGCCTACAATGAGCAGTTCTTC.